Given below is one T cell receptor beta chain in context. Assay: immunoSEQ multiplex PCR; the TCRdb copy retains only in-frame clones and omits some. The sample has 95,000 to 150,000 clones, around four fifths seen once. This entry comes from a study of blood T cell repertoires in COVID-19. This CDR3 region has 12 residues. V lost 10 bases and J 5 bases, leaving 12 bases between the germline ends. Germline V CDR1 and CDR2: MNHEY, SVGAGI. This chain joins TRBV6-5 and TRBJ2-1, with D maybe TRBD2 (5 bases). This sequence originates from a man aged 60-69 years with acute or convalescent COVID-19. The source material was peripheral blood. The CDR3 nucleotides are TGTGCCACCACGTCCGGGAACAATGAGCAGTTCTTC. It specifies CATTSGNNEQFF.